The 10 T cell receptor beta chains listed next were all sequenced from one sample in a study of shared clonotypes between healthy human individuals. Sequencing was performed with immunoSEQ multiplex PCR; in TCRdb, only in-frame clones are kept and a portion is missing. This table holds roughly 1 million clones, roughly 74% found once. Sequenced input: memory CD4+ T cells from PBMCs. Noted subset: CD45RA-negative fraction. These receptors were obtained from a man aged 18 to 35 in good health. Some clones in this sample may be carry-over from other donors' samples.

V and J are TRBV2 and TRBJ2-7, with 10 positions matching TRBD2. CDR1 SNHLY and CDR2 FYNNEI come from the germline V gene. V dropped 6 bases and J dropped 3; count of bases not matched to a gene: 5. The CDR3 has 14 amino acids. The CDR3 DNA sequence: TGTGCCAGCAGGAGGCTAGCGGGAGACTACGAGCAGTACTTC. Protein: CASRRLAGDYEQYF. Together with reference TRBV2 and TRBJ2-7, the CDR3 gives the full variable domain: EPEVTQTPSHQVTQMGQEVILRCVPISNHLYFYWYRQILGQKVEFLVSFYNNEISEKSEIFDDQFSVERPDGSNFTLKIRSTKLEDSAMYFCASRRLAGDYEQYFGPGTRLTVT.

This clone showed up just a few times. The CDR3 is CAISESQGGMGEAFF. CDR3 DNA sequence: TGTGCCATCAGTGAGTCGCAGGGGGGGATGGGTGAAGCTTTCTTT. The J gene is TRBJ1-1, the V gene TRBV10-3; 7 nucleotides line up with TRBD1. The J segment lost 7 bases and the V segment lost 0 bases, leaving 8 bases of the junction unmatched. Germline V CDR1 and CDR2: ENHRY, SYGVKD. The CDR3 is made up of 15 amino acids.

This clone was counted only a few times. In the same sample, other DNA sequences code for this CDR3. V and J are TRBV5-1 and TRBJ1-1; D ambiguous. Trimming left V 2 bases short and J 5 bases short, with 7 bases between. The CDR3 consists of 12 residues. The germline CDR1 and CDR2 sequences are SGHRS and YFSETQ. CDR3 loop: CASSLPGTEAFF. In DNA form, the CDR3 reads TGCGCCAGCAGCTTACCGGGTACTGAAGCTTTCTTT. The full variable domain, with the rest looked up from reference TRBV5-1 and TRBJ1-1, is KAGVTQTPRYLIKTRGQQVTLSCSPISGHRSVSWYQQTPGQGLQFLFEYFSETQRNKGNFPGRFSGRQFSNSRSEMNVSTLELGDSALYLCASSLPGTEAFFGQGTRLTVV.

The J gene is TRBJ1-1, the V gene TRBV29-1, with D maybe TRBD1 (6 bases). This CDR3 is built from 13 residues. Trimming left V 5 bases short and J 0 bases short, with 10 bases between. Germline loops: CDR1 SQVTM, CDR2 ANQGSEA. The CDR3 DNA reads TGCAGCGTTACACAGGGACTGAACACTGAAGCTTTCTTT. Amino acid sequence: CSVTQGLNTEAFF.

This clone was found a few times. The chain combines TRBV7-9 with TRBJ2-6, with TRBD1 matching 7 bases. V lost 4 bases to trimming and J lost 0 bases; unmatched junction nucleotides: 6. CDR1 and CDR2 from the germline V gene are SEHNR and FQNEAQ (reference sequence). The CDR3 is made up of 17 amino acids. CDR3 sequence (DNA): TGTGCCAGCAGCTGGGGACAGCTTCTCTCTGGGGCCAACGTCCTGACTTTC. Its translation is CASSWGQLLSGANVLTF. The whole variable domain, filled in from reference TRBV7-9 and TRBJ2-6, reads DTGVSQNPRHKITKRGQNVTFRCDPISEHNRLYWYRQTLGQGPEFLTYFQNEAQLEKSRLLSDRFSAERPKGSFSTLEIQRTEQGDSAMYLCASSWGQLLSGANVLTFGAGSRLTVL.

The chain joins TRBV6-6 to TRBJ1-5; D remains ambiguous. With 1 base removed from V and 6 bases from J, the gap between germline ends came to 13 bases. This CDR3 is 15 amino acids long. From germline, CDR1 is MNHNY and CDR2 SVGAGI (reference sequence). The CDR3 is CASSYFREGSQPQHF. CDR3 DNA sequence: TGTGCCAGCAGTTACTTTCGAGAGGGAAGTCAGCCCCAGCATTTT.

The chain employs TRBV28 and TRBJ1-4; TRBD1 is a possible D gene (5 bases). In germline, CDR1 is MDHEN, CDR2 SYDVKM. V was shortened by 4 bases and J by 8 bases, with 14 bases between the two germline ends. This CDR3 region has 14 residues. Here the CDR3 reads CASSSGTDNEKLFF. The CDR3 nucleotides are TGTGCCAGCAGTTCCGGGACGGATAACGAAAAACTGTTTTTT.

About this clone: Additional DNA sequences in this sample encode the identical CDR3. The V and J genes are TRBV5-1 and TRBJ2-5; TRBD1 or TRBD2 may be the D gene (5 bases each). V lost 0 bases to trimming and J lost 2 bases, with 11 bases between them. The germline V gene has CDR1 SGHRS and CDR2 YFSETQ. This CDR3 is 15 amino acids long. The CDR3: CASSLGLAGQETQYF. CDR3 DNA: TGCGCCAGCAGCTTGGGCCTAGCAGGGCAAGAGACCCAGTACTTC.

This clone has only a few counts. The rearrangement joins TRBV5-1 to TRBJ1-2; perhaps TRBD1 as D (5 bases). The germline gives CDR1 SGHRS, CDR2 YFSETQ. Trimming cost V 3 bases and J 6 bases, with 15 bases left between them. This CDR3 is 14 amino acids long. The CDR3 loop reads CASSSNQGFNGYTF. The CDR3 DNA follows: TGCGCCAGCAGCTCAAATCAGGGATTCAATGGCTACACCTTC.

Worth noting for this clone: This same CDR3 is encoded by further DNA sequences in the sample. The genes are TRBV7-2 and TRBJ2-7; TRBD1 matches at 9 bases. Losses at the gene ends were 1 base for V and 4 bases for J; bases not matched to a gene: 2. Germline V gives CDR1 SGHTA, CDR2 FQGNSA. This CDR3 comprises 14 residues. The DNA of the CDR3 is TGTGCCAGCAGCTTAGACAGGGGGCCATACGAGCAGTACTTC. It specifies CASSLDRGPYEQYF.